This is a list of T cell receptor beta chains from one sample in a study of T cells in Graves' hyperthyroidism and ophthalmopathy. Using its own MiXCR run on the multiplex PCR reads, TCRdb lists one record per CDR3 protein. The sample carries more than 600,000 distinct CDR3 sequences, roughly 15% recorded once. Sample: blood. All receptors come from a man aged 18-30 years with Graves' hyperthyroidism. Each CDR3 is given with its conserved first and last residue.

v_gene: TRBV30
CDR3aa: CAWSVRGGNYEQYF

v_gene: TRBV6-1
CDR3aa: CASSETGAGANVLTF

v_gene: TRBV6-1
CDR3aa: CASSEGLAGATPTDTQYF

v_gene: TRBV28
CDR3aa: CASFSLRGSISGNTIYF

v_gene: TRBV20-1
CDR3aa: CSPSGQNSYEQYF

v_gene: TRBV6-1
CDR3aa: CAGGTAKNIQYF

v_gene: TRBV6-1
CDR3aa: CASNTGEGITYEQYF

v_gene: TRBV9
CDR3aa: CASSVGGRGYNEQFF

v_gene: TRBV20-1
CDR3aa: CSARWSGRYEQYF

v_gene: TRBV2
CDR3aa: CASSRGREETQYF

v_gene: TRBV6-1
CDR3aa: CASSSRENYEQYF

v_gene: TRBV30
CDR3aa: CAWSLNSNQPQHF

v_gene: TRBV4-3
CDR3aa: CASSLNPSLAGMIYEQFF

v_gene: TRBV18
CDR3aa: CASSPRLGGTDTQYF

v_gene: TRBV2
CDR3aa: CASSLNAADQETQYF

v_gene: TRBV11-3
CDR3aa: CASSLGGQLYEQYF

v_gene: TRBV6-1
CDR3aa: CASSEGNVGGTTEAFF

v_gene: TRBV5-1
CDR3aa: CASDQGRSSYNEQFF

v_gene: TRBV24-1
CDR3aa: CATSDNGGGYGYTF

v_gene: TRBV7-8
CDR3aa: CACTSLNRGGDTQYF

v_gene: TRBV6-1
CDR3aa: CASSEEGAGNEKLFF

v_gene: TRBV28
CDR3aa: CASSLIRGEGYTF

v_gene: TRBV28
CDR3aa: CASSFIVAEAFF

v_gene: TRBV6-1
CDR3aa: CASSGPRGGGAGGNQPQHF

v_gene: TRBV18
CDR3aa: CASSPPQGSADYGYTF

v_gene: TRBV12-3/TRBV12-4
CDR3aa: CASSYAGGTPHEQFF

v_gene: TRBV12-3/TRBV12-4
CDR3aa: CASSFGGGEDTQYF

v_gene: TRBV28
CDR3aa: CASSFSPGDTEAFF

v_gene: TRBV7-6
CDR3aa: CASSLARAGEKLFF